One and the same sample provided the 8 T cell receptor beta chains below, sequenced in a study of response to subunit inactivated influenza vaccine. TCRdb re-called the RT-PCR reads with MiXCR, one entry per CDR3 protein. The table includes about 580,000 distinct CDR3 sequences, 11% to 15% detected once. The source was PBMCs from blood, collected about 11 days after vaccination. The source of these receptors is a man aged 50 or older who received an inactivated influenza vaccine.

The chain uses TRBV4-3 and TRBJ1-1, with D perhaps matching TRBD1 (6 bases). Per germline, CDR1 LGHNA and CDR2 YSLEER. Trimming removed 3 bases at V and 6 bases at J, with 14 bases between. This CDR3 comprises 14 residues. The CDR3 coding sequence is TGCGCCAGCAGCCAGCAACAGGGTAGGGCTGAAGCTTTCTTT. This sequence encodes CASSQQQGRAEAFF.

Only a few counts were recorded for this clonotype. DNA for the CDR3: TGTGCCAGCAGTGTACCAGCGGGAGGGAAAAGCTCCTACAATGAGCAGTTCTTC. This gives the protein CASSVPAGGKSSYNEQFF. V and J are TRBV25-1 and TRBJ2-1, with 10 bases identical to TRBD2. In germline, CDR1 is MGHDK, CDR2 SYGVNS. The CDR3 is 18 amino acids. With V trimmed by 4 bases and J by 0 bases, 9 bases remained unmatched.

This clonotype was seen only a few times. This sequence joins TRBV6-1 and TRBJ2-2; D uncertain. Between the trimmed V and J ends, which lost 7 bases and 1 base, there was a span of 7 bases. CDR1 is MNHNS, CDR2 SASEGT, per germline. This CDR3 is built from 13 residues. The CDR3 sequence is CASTSLNTGELFF. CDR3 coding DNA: TGTGCCAGCACGAGTTTGAACACCGGGGAGCTGTTTTTT.

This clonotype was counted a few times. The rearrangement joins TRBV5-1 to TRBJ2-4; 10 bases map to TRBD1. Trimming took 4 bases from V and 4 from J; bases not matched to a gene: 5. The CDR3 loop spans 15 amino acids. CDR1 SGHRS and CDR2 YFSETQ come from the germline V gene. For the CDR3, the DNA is TGCGCCAGCAGCCAAGGGACAGGGGCTAAAAACATTCAGTACTTC. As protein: CASSQGTGAKNIQYF.

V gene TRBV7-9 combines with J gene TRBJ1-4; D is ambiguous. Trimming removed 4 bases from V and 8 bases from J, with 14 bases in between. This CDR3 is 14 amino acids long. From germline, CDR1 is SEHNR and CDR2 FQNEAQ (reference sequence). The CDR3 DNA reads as TGTGCCAGCAGCTCCCTAATTGGGGAGGAAAAACTGTTTTTT. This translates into CASSSLIGEEKLFF.

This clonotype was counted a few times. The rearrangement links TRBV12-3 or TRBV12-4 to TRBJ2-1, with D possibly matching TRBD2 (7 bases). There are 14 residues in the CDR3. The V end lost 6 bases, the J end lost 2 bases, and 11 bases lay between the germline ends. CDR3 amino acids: CASSGEGAYNEQFF. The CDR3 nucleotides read TGTGCCAGCAGCGGGGAGGGGGCCTACAATGAGCAGTTCTTC.

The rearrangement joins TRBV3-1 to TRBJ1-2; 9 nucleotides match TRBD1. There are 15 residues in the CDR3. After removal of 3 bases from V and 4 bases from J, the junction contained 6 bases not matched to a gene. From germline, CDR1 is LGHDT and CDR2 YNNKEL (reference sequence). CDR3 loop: CASSHATGGGYGYTF. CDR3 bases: TGTGCCAGCAGCCATGCTACAGGGGGCGGCTATGGCTACACCTTC.

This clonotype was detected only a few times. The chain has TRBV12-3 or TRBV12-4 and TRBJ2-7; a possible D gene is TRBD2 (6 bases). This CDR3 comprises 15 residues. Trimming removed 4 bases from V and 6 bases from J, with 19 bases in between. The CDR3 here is CASSSTFGGGSEQYF. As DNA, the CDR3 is TGTGCCAGCAGTTCGACCTTTGGGGGAGGCTCCGAGCAGTACTTC.